These 31 T cell receptor beta chains came from one sample sequenced in a study of chemoradiotherapy in HPV16-positive cancers. Repertoires were generated with immunoSEQ multiplex PCR, while TCRdb's copy carries only in-frame clones and drops some. Counted here are 25,000 to 30,000 clones, 90% to 95% occurring once; the ten biggest clones make up less than 25%. The source material was blood, sampled from a patient who underwent chemoradiotherapy. Source of these receptors: a human donor with HPV-associated anogenital cancer.

The genes are TRBV27 and TRBJ2-1; 11 bases align to TRBD2. The trim removed 6 bases at V and 4 bases at J, leaving 11 bases unmatched. This CDR3 contains 17 residues. Looked up from germline, CDR1 is MNHEY and CDR2 is SMNVEV (reference sequence). The CDR3 is CASRDGELAGDYNEQFF. As DNA, the CDR3 is TGTGCCAGCAGGGATGGGGAACTAGCGGGGGATTACAATGAGCAGTTCTTC.

The chain couples TRBV5-1 to TRBJ1-5, with a weak D call TRBD1 (5 bases). The CDR3 consists of 17 residues. Germline assignment: CDR1 SGHRS and CDR2 YFSETQ. The V end lost 7 bases, the J end lost 0 bases, and 20 bases lay between the germline ends. CDR3 protein: CASPFCPGPASNQPQHF. Here the CDR3 DNA reads TGCGCCAGCCCTTTTTGCCCGGGACCCGCTAGCAATCAGCCCCAGCATTTT.

The rearrangement uses TRBV11-2 and TRBJ2-7; D is unresolved. Germline assignment: CDR1 SGHAT and CDR2 FQNNGV. V shed 4 bases and J shed 3 bases, with 10 bases lying between them. CDR3 length: 13 residues. CDR3 region: CASSSQDYYEQYF. The CDR3 DNA reads TGTGCCAGCAGCTCTCAGGATTACTACGAGCAGTACTTC.

The chain is built from TRBV5-4 and TRBJ2-3; no firm D call. V dropped 2 bases and J dropped 2 bases, with 9 bases sitting between them. CDR3 size: 14 residues. The germline V gene encodes CDR1 SGHNT and CDR2 YYREEE (reference sequence). The DNA of the CDR3 is TGTGCCAGCAGCTTTTCCAACCCCACAGATACGCAGTATTTT. Translating it yields CASSFSNPTDTQYF. Together with reference TRBV5-4 and TRBJ2-3, the CDR3 gives the full variable domain: ETGVTQSPTHLIKTRGQQVTLRCSSQSGHNTVSWYQQALGQGPQFIFQYYREEENGRGNFPPRFSGLQFPNYSSELNVNALELDDSALYLCASSFSNPTDTQYFGPGTRLTVL.

The chain combines TRBV11-3 with TRBJ2-2; 11 bases agree with TRBD2. CDR1 is SGHNT, CDR2 YENEEA, per germline. Germline trimming cut 5 bases from V and 1 base from J; bases unmatched to any gene: 3. The length of the CDR3 is 16 residues. CDR3 sequence reads: CASSPGTSGNTGELFF. In nucleotides, the CDR3 is TGTGCCAGCAGCCCAGGGACTAGCGGGAACACCGGGGAGCTGTTTTTT.

This chain links TRBV18 with TRBJ2-1; unclear D gene. The CDR3 has 16 residues. V lost 3 bases, J lost 0 bases, and 12 bases lay in between. The germline CDR1 and CDR2 sequences are KGHSH and LQKENI. The CDR3 reads CASSPPAGPSYNEQFF. The CDR3 DNA is TGTGCCAGCTCACCGCCGGCAGGACCCTCCTACAATGAGCAGTTCTTC.

This rearrangement joins TRBV30 to TRBJ1-6; no clear D gene. The ends were cut back, 0 bases at V and 10 bases at J, with 7 bases in the middle. This CDR3 contains 12 residues. Germline loops: CDR1 GTSNPN, CDR2 SVGIG (reference sequence). DNA of the CDR3: TGTGCCTGGAGTGTACCGGGCTCACCCCTCCACTTT. It codes for CAWSVPGSPLHF.

This chain connects TRBV7-2 to TRBJ2-3; D gene unclear. Trimming stripped 2 bases from V and 5 bases from J, with 8 bases between. Germline CDR1 and CDR2: SGHTA and FQGNSA. This CDR3 comprises 13 residues. CDR3 DNA: TGTGCCAGCAGCTTAACCCGGTTAGATACGCAGTATTTT. Protein product: CASSLTRLDTQYF.

This sequence joins TRBV13 and TRBJ2-1; D might be TRBD2 (6 bases). The germline V and J ends were trimmed by 5 bases and 8 bases, with 13 bases remaining between them. Germline V gene data show CDR1 as PRHDT and CDR2 as FYEKMQ (reference sequence). The length of the CDR3 is 13 residues. The CDR3 region is CASSPAGSDEQFF. DNA for the CDR3: TGTGCCAGCAGCCCGGCGGGGAGCGATGAGCAGTTCTTC.

DNA for the CDR3: TGTGCCAGCAGCGTTTATCACACCGGGGAGCTGTTTTTT. Translated: CASSVYHTGELFF. The chain combines TRBV7-9 with TRBJ2-2; unclear D gene. Germline-derived CDR1 and CDR2 are SEHNR and FQNEAQ (reference sequence). The CDR3 spans 13 residues. Trimming pared 5 bases from V and 3 bases from J, leaving 7 bases between.

The J gene is TRBJ2-5, the V gene TRBV7-9; 9 nucleotides align to TRBD2. Germline V lookup: CDR1 SEHNR, CDR2 FQNEAQ (reference sequence). This CDR3 spans 15 amino acids. With 5 bases clipped from V and 5 bases from J, the junction kept 9 bases outside the gene matches. CDR3: CASSAPGLASETQYF. CDR3 nucleotide sequence: TGTGCCAGCAGCGCGCCGGGACTAGCATCGGAGACCCAGTACTTC.

V gene TRBV10-3 combines with J gene TRBJ1-2, with TRBD1 matching over 7 bases. With V trimmed by 6 bases and J by 5 bases, 9 bases remained unmatched. Germline V CDR1 and CDR2: ENHRY, SYGVKD. The CDR3 has 14 residues. The DNA of the CDR3 is TGTGCCATCAGCCCCGAGAAGGGGGCGTATGGCTACACCTTC. Amino acids: CAISPEKGAYGYTF.

The chain carries TRBV27 and TRBJ1-2; no clear D gene. CDR1 MNHEY and CDR2 SMNVEV come from the germline V gene (reference sequence). V was pared by 5 bases and J by 4 bases, with 14 bases between. The CDR3 is made up of 14 amino acids. The CDR3 coding sequence is TGTGCCAGCAGTCTACGGGAGGGTCCCTATGGCTACACCTTC. It yields the protein CASSLREGPYGYTF.

The rearrangement links TRBV4-1 to TRBJ2-3, with 8 bases aligning to TRBD2. The CDR3 runs to 16 residues. Trimming removed 4 bases from V and 4 bases from J; junction bases left unmatched: 10. Germline CDR1 MGHRA, CDR2 YSYEKL. CDR3 DNA: TGCGCCAGCAGCCCCACAAGCGGGAGTAGATCAGATACGCAGTATTTT. It is translated as CASSPTSGSRSDTQYF.

The rearrangement joins TRBV11-1 to TRBJ2-2; D uncertain. Per the germline V gene, CDR1 is SGHAT and CDR2 is FQDESV (reference sequence). CDR3 length: 15 residues. V was trimmed by 3 bases and J by 2 bases, leaving 10 bases between them. CDR3 nucleotides: TGTGCCAGCAGCTTTACAGTGTTCAACACCGGGGAGCTGTTTTTT. Residues: CASSFTVFNTGELFF.

The rearrangement joins TRBV2 to TRBJ2-3; the D gene is possibly TRBD2 (7 bases). V lost 7 bases, J lost 5 bases, and 13 bases lay in between. Looked up from germline, CDR1 is SNHLY and CDR2 is FYNNEI. This CDR3 has 13 residues. The CDR3 nucleotides read TGTGCCAGCACCGGGGGGCAGGGAGATACGCAGTATTTT. This encodes CASTGGQGDTQYF.

The sample holds one count of this clone. The chain has TRBV30 and TRBJ2-2; unclear D gene. Trimming cost V 1 base and J 9 bases, with 9 bases left between them. The CDR3 consists of 12 residues. Per the germline V gene, CDR1 is GTSNPN and CDR2 is SVGIG (reference sequence). The CDR3 reads CAWSEGVRELFF. CDR3 sequence (DNA): TGTGCCTGGAGTGAGGGCGTACGGGAGCTGTTTTTT.

The chain recombines TRBV19 with TRBJ1-2; TRBD1 agrees at 9 bases. From germline, CDR1 is LNHDA and CDR2 SQIVND (reference sequence). The CDR3 has 14 amino acids. Trimming removed 3 bases from V and 7 bases from J; junction bases left unmatched: 6. The DNA of the CDR3 is TGTGCCAGTAGTATTCAAACAGGGGGCCGTGGCTACACCTTC. This encodes CASSIQTGGRGYTF.

The chain has TRBV18 and TRBJ2-5; D tentatively fits TRBD1 or TRBD2 (6 bases each). CDR3 size: 13 residues. Germline CDR1 reads KGHSH; CDR2 reads LQKENI. V was pared by 4 bases and J by 2 bases, with 8 bases between. CDR3 region: CASSRGTQETQYF. CDR3 DNA sequence: TGTGCCAGCTCACGCGGGACACAAGAGACCCAGTACTTC.

V and J are TRBV7-2 and TRBJ2-7; 12 positions match TRBD2. Unmatched junction bases numbered 3, after V lost 3 bases and J lost 3 bases. The CDR3 extends over 15 amino acids. Germline loops: CDR1 SGHTA, CDR2 FQGNSA. The CDR3 spells CASSLVTSGSYEQYF. In DNA form, the CDR3 reads TGTGCCAGCAGCTTGGTGACTAGCGGGAGCTACGAGCAGTACTTC. The full variable domain, rest sourced from reference TRBV7-2 and TRBJ2-7, is GAGVSQSPSNKVTEKGKDVELRCDPISGHTALYWYRQSLGQGLEFLIYFQGNSAPDKSGLPSDRFSAERTGGSVSTLTIQRTQQEDSAVYLCASSLVTSGSYEQYFGPGTRLTVT.

V gene TRBV5-4 combines with J gene TRBJ2-1; 9 bases line up with TRBD2. J was trimmed by 8 bases and V by 1 base; bases with no gene match: 7. The germline gives CDR1 SGHNT, CDR2 YYREEE (reference sequence). CDR3 size: 15 residues. As DNA, the CDR3 is TGTGCCAGCAGCTTGCCGCGGGAGGGCCCCCATGAGCAGTTCTTC. Protein sequence: CASSLPREGPHEQFF. Using reference TRBV5-4 and TRBJ2-1 for the parts outside the CDR3, the full variable domain is ETGVTQSPTHLIKTRGQQVTLRCSSQSGHNTVSWYQQALGQGPQFIFQYYREEENGRGNFPPRFSGLQFPNYSSELNVNALELDDSALYLCASSLPREGPHEQFFGPGTRLTVL.

The V gene is TRBV5-1, the J gene TRBJ2-1; 10 nucleotides match TRBD1. Germline lookup yields CDR1 SGHRS and CDR2 YFSETQ. The CDR3 runs to 16 residues. V gave up 2 bases and J gave up 6 bases; unmatched junction bases: 8. In DNA form, the CDR3 reads TGCGCCAGCAGCTTAGGAAGGACAGGGGGGATCAATGAGCAGTTCTTC. It is translated as CASSLGRTGGINEQFF.

The genes are TRBV29-1 and TRBJ2-5; 7 bases agree with TRBD1. This CDR3 contains 13 residues. The junction had 10 bases not matched to a gene; V was cut back by 5 bases and J by 7 bases. Germline CDR1 and CDR2: SQVTM and ANQGSEA. The CDR3 loop reads CSVMTGRAGTQYF. Written as DNA, the CDR3 is TGCAGCGTTATGACAGGGCGGGCCGGGACCCAGTACTTC.

The chain is built from TRBV6-1 and TRBJ1-5; the D gene is possibly TRBD1 (5 bases). This CDR3 is 14 amino acids long. V was trimmed by 6 bases and J by 6 bases, leaving 15 bases between them. The germline CDR1 and CDR2 sequences are MNHNS and SASEGT. The CDR3 spells CASSDSNGGQPQHF. The DNA for the CDR3 is TGTGCCAGCAGCGACAGTAATGGAGGTCAGCCCCAGCATTTT.

CDR3 protein: CASKLADQETQYF. CDR3 coding DNA: TGTGCCAGTAAACTAGCGGACCAAGAGACCCAGTACTTC. The chain carries TRBV2 and TRBJ2-5; 8 nucleotides match TRBD2. The V segment lost 9 bases and the J segment 0 bases; nucleotides outside the gene matches: 3. This CDR3 comprises 13 residues. Germline V lookup: CDR1 SNHLY, CDR2 FYNNEI.

This clone was observed a single time. The chain couples TRBV30 to TRBJ2-7, with 9 nucleotides matching TRBD1. V gave up 0 bases and J gave up 2 bases; unmatched junction bases: 5. Germline CDR1 GTSNPN, CDR2 SVGIG (reference sequence). There are 15 residues in the CDR3. The CDR3 is CAWSVLQGATYEQYF. CDR3 bases: TGTGCCTGGAGTGTACTACAGGGGGCGACCTACGAGCAGTACTTC.

The CDR3 protein is CASSLFNRGGYTF. In DNA form, the CDR3 reads TGTGCCAGCAGTTTATTCAACAGGGGAGGCTACACCTTC. This chain connects TRBV28 to TRBJ1-2, with 7 bases that match TRBD1. Per germline, CDR1 MDHEN and CDR2 SYDVKM. Trimming cost V 1 base and J 8 bases; bases outside gene matches: 4. The CDR3 is 13 amino acids.

The chain employs TRBV18 and TRBJ1-6, with a weak D call TRBD1 (5 bases). The germline CDR1 and CDR2 sequences are KGHSH and LQKENI. The CDR3 contains 15 residues. V lost 3 bases to trimming and J lost 8 bases, with 14 bases between them. CDR3 DNA: TGTGCCAGCTCACCCCTTCGGGGGTTGGATTCACCCCTCCACTTT. It translates to CASSPLRGLDSPLHF.

The chain employs TRBV6-5 and TRBJ1-4; D not resolved. CDR1 is MNHEY, CDR2 SVGAGI, per germline. There are 15 residues in the CDR3. V lost 0 bases, J lost 10 bases, and 15 bases lay in between. CDR3 residues: CASSYSTGVETKLFF. Here the CDR3 DNA reads TGTGCCAGCAGTTACTCAACGGGTGTGGAGACAAAACTGTTTTTT.

This chain joins TRBV7-9 and TRBJ1-1, with D possibly matching TRBD1 (6 bases). In germline, CDR1 is SEHNR, CDR2 FQNEAQ (reference sequence). Between the trimmed V and J ends, which lost 5 bases and 2 bases, there was a span of 12 bases. The CDR3 is 14 amino acids. CDR3 nucleotides: TGTGCCAGCAGCCACCCGGACAGAAACACTGAAGCTTTCTTT. Its translation is CASSHPDRNTEAFF.

As regards this clone: At one end the junction does not follow the germline gene, possibly because of a read error. This chain connects TRBV15 to TRBJ2-5, with D maybe TRBD2 (5 bases). The CDR3 length is 16 residues. The germline CDR1 and CDR2 sequences are LNHNV and YYDKDF (reference sequence). The CDR3 region is CATSRDRGKSQETHYF. For the CDR3, the DNA is TGTGCCACCAGCAGAGATCGGGGAAAGTCACAAGAGACCCATTACTTC.